One and the same sample provided the 15 T cell receptor beta chains below, sequenced in a study of blood T cell repertoires in COVID-19. Here immunoSEQ multiplex PCR was the method, and the copy in TCRdb shows in-frame clones only, minus some. The sample shows about 120,000 clones, 85% of them seen only once. The specimen sequenced was peripheral blood. These receptor sequences come from a woman at least 80 years old with acute or convalescent COVID-19.

CDR3: CASSRVETEAFF. Here the CDR3 DNA reads TGTGCCAGCAGCCGCGTAGAGACTGAAGCTTTCTTT. The genes are TRBV4-2 and TRBJ1-1, with D uncertain. Trimming cost V 4 bases and J 5 bases, with 8 bases left between them. The CDR3 totals 12 residues. Germline V gives CDR1 LGHNA, CDR2 YNFKEQ.

The rearrangement joins TRBV2 to TRBJ1-1, with TRBD1 as a possible D gene (5 bases). CDR1 is SNHLY and CDR2 is FYNNEI in the germline V gene. V was cut by 7 bases and J by 5 bases, with 20 bases left in between. This CDR3 has 15 amino acids. The CDR3 nucleotides are TGTGCCAGCAATACGATCAGGGTCGGAGGGACTGAAGCTTTCTTT. It yields the protein CASNTIRVGGTEAFF.

The V call is TRBV12-5, the J call TRBJ1-1; no firm D call. Trimming stripped 0 bases from V and 2 bases from J, with 10 bases between. CDR1 and CDR2 from the germline V gene are LGHNT and FRNRAP. CDR3 length: 15 amino acids. The CDR3 DNA reads as TGTGCTAGTGGTTTGGTACGAGGAGCCAACACTGAAGCTTTCTTT. Amino acid sequence: CASGLVRGANTEAFF.

The chain has TRBV11-3 and TRBJ1-1; 9 bases are shared with TRBD1. J was trimmed by 4 bases and V by 5 bases; bases with no gene match: 8. The CDR3 consists of 15 residues. Germline V gene data show CDR1 as SGHNT and CDR2 as YENEEA. The CDR3 nucleotides are TGTGCCAGCAGCCCTGGGACAGGGCAGGGCACTGAAGCTTTCTTT. Amino acid sequence: CASSPGTGQGTEAFF.

The chain recombines TRBV5-6 with TRBJ1-5; TRBD1 agrees at 7 bases. Germline trimming cut 0 bases from V and 2 bases from J; bases unmatched to any gene: 2. Looked up from germline, CDR1 is SGHDT and CDR2 is YYEEEE. CDR3 length: 15 amino acids. In nucleotides, the CDR3 is TGTGCCAGCAGCTTGGAGGGGGCGGGCAATCAGCCCCAGCATTTT. Its protein is CASSLEGAGNQPQHF.

This chain uses TRBV3-1 (or the pseudogene TRBV3-2) with TRBJ1-6; D is uncertain. The CDR3 spans 12 residues. Trimming left V 3 bases short and J 10 bases short, with 7 bases between. Germline CDR1 is LGHDT and CDR2 is YNNKEL (reference sequence). The CDR3 coding sequence is TGTGCCAGCAGCCAGGGGAGGTCACCCCTCCACTTT. Translation gives CASSQGRSPLHF.

The V and J genes are TRBV10-3 and TRBJ1-1; D is possibly TRBD1 (5 bases). The germline V and J ends were trimmed by 2 bases and 1 base, with 8 bases remaining between them. CDR1 and CDR2 (germline): ENHRY, SYGVKD. This CDR3 region has 14 residues. DNA for the CDR3: TGTGCCATCAGTGAGGACAGACAGAACACTGAAGCTTTCTTT. Protein sequence: CAISEDRQNTEAFF.

The chain couples TRBV5-1 to TRBJ1-6; 8 bases match TRBD1. After removal of 1 base from V and 10 bases from J, the junction contained 10 bases not matched to a gene. This CDR3 has 16 amino acids. The V gene's germline CDR1 is SGHRS and CDR2 YFSETQ. The CDR3: CASSLWVQQGGSPLHF. The CDR3 nucleotides read TGCGCCAGCAGCTTGTGGGTACAACAGGGGGGATCACCCCTCCACTTT.

This clone was counted a single time. The V gene is TRBV16, the J gene TRBJ1-1, with a tentative D call TRBD1 (5 bases). V lost 0 bases and J lost 4, with 9 bases in between. The germline CDR1 and CDR2 sequences are KGHSY and FQNENV. The CDR3 length is 14 residues. DNA of the CDR3: TGTGCCAGCAGCCAATCAGGGGTGGGCACTGAAGCTTTCTTT. Protein sequence: CASSQSGVGTEAFF.

The V gene is TRBV9, the J gene TRBJ1-1; D uncertain. Germline loops: CDR1 SGDLS, CDR2 YYNGEE. Between the trimmed V and J ends, which lost 2 bases and 0 bases, there was a span of 17 bases. The CDR3 totals 17 residues. This CDR3 reads CASSVGDTRIMNTEAFF. The CDR3 region has the DNA TGTGCCAGCAGCGTCGGCGACACACGGATAATGAACACTGAAGCTTTCTTT. The complete variable domain, with remaining parts taken from reference TRBV9 and TRBJ1-1, reads DSGVTQTPKHLITATGQRVTLRCSPRSGDLSVYWYQQSLDQGLQFLIQYYNGEERAKGNILERFSAQQFPDLHSELNLSSLELGDSALYFCASSVGDTRIMNTEAFFGQGTRLTVV.

This clone was seen only once. The chain employs TRBV28 and TRBJ1-2; TRBD1 matches at 7 bases. The J segment lost 2 bases and the V segment lost 6 bases, leaving 12 bases of the junction unmatched. There are 16 residues in the CDR3. Germline-derived CDR1 and CDR2 are MDHEN and SYDVKM. CDR3 nucleotides: TGTGCCAGCAGCTCGGGGACAGCTAGCCAGAACTATGGCTACACCTTC. This encodes CASSSGTASQNYGYTF.

The V and J genes are TRBV10-3 and TRBJ1-6; TRBD1 matches 8 bases. The CDR3 is made up of 14 amino acids. CDR1 is ENHRY, CDR2 SYGVKD, per germline. V was pared by 6 bases and J by 8 bases, with 6 bases of the junction left unmatched. CDR3 DNA: TGTGCCATCAGCTCAGGGGGCCTTGATTCACCCCTCCACTTT. Translating gives CAISSGGLDSPLHF.

The chain employs TRBV19 and TRBJ2-1, with 8 bases aligning to TRBD1. CDR1 LNHDA and CDR2 SQIVND come from the germline V gene (reference sequence). CDR3 size: 17 residues. The junction had 12 bases not matched to a gene; V was cut back by 8 bases and J by 0 bases. CDR3 in amino acids: CASRTTGDVISYNEQFF. For the CDR3, the DNA is TGTGCCAGTCGCACGACAGGGGACGTTATCTCCTACAATGAGCAGTTCTTC.

The rearrangement links TRBV7-2 to TRBJ1-2, with 10 bases identical to TRBD1. The CDR3 consists of 14 residues. V was pared by 4 bases and J by 8 bases, with 7 bases of the junction left unmatched. Germline CDR1 and CDR2: SGHTA and FQGNSA. The CDR3 sequence: CASSWAGTGDGYTF. The CDR3 nucleotides read TGTGCCAGCAGCTGGGCCGGGACAGGGGACGGCTACACCTTC.

The gene calls are TRBV5-4 and TRBJ1-6; D is undetermined. There are 16 residues in the CDR3. Trimming stripped 0 bases from V and 9 bases from J, with 16 bases between. CDR1 and CDR2 from the germline V gene are SGHNT and YYREEE (reference sequence). The CDR3 protein is CASSLARGRAGSPLHF. DNA of the CDR3: TGTGCCAGCAGCTTGGCGCGGGGTAGGGCTGGTTCACCCCTCCACTTT.